This entry features one TCR beta chain sequence. This entry belongs to a study of blood T cell repertoires in COVID-19. Study-level information: Acute-phase and convalescent COVID-19 samples originated in the United States, Italy and Spain. T cells, B-cell-depleted T cells, or PBMCs provided the cDNA or gDNA that served as material.

V lost 3 bases, J lost 1 base, and 4 bases lay in between. From germline, CDR1 is SGHTA and CDR2 FQGTGA. The length of the CDR3 is 13 residues. Original data processing: The assay estimated nucleated cells by amplifying reference gene primers. The repertoire was sequenced with immunoSEQ multiplex PCR; TCRdb's copy has only in-frame clones and lacks some. V, J and clone size derive from that table, while D and trimming were established from the DNA sequence. Seen here are more than 300,000 clones, roughly nine tenths observed once, and the top ten hold under 20%. The age range of participants was about 18 to 90 years, with residence in under 25 US areas.

The sample taken for sequencing was PBMCs or T cells enriched from blood (not recorded which). The clonotype was recovered from a woman in her twenties or thirties who had recovered from COVID-19. The V and J genes are TRBV7-3 and TRBJ1-5; D is ambiguous. CDR3 nucleotides: TGTGCCAGCAGCTTCACAAGCAATCAGCCCCAGCATTTT. Its protein is CASSFTSNQPQHF.